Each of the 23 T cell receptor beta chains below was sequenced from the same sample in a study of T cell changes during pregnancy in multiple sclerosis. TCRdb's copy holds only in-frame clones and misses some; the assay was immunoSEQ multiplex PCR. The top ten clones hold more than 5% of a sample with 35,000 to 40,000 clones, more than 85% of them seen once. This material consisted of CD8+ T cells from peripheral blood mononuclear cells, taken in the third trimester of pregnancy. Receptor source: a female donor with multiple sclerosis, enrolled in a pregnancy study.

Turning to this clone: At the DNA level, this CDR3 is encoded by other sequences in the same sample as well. The CDR3 is CASSIRQVNTEAFF. The CDR3 region has the DNA TGTGCCAGTAGTATTCGACAGGTGAACACTGAAGCTTTCTTT. V is TRBV19 and J is TRBJ1-1; D perhaps matches TRBD1 (6 bases). Between the trimmed V and J ends, which lost 3 bases and 0 bases, there was a span of 8 bases. CDR3 size: 14 residues. CDR1 and CDR2 (germline): LNHDA, SQIVND (reference sequence).

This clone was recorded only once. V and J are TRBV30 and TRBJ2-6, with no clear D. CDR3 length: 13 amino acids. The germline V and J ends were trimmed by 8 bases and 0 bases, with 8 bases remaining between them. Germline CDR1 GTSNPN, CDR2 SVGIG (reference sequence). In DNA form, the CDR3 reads TGTGCCCGAAGAGGCTCTGGGGCCAACGTCCTGACTTTC. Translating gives CARRGSGANVLTF.

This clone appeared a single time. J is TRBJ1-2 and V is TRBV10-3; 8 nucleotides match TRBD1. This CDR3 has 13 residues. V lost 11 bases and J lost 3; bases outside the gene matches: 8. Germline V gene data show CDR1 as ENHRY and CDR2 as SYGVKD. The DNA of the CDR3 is TGTGCCGCGACAGGGGATACGGACTATGGCTACACCTTC. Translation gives CAATGDTDYGYTF.

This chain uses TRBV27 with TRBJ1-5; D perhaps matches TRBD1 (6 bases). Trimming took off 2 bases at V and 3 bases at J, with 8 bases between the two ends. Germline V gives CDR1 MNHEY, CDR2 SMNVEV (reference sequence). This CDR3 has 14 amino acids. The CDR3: CASSLGGDNQPQHF. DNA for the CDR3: TGTGCCAGCAGTTTAGGGGGCGACAATCAGCCCCAGCATTTT.

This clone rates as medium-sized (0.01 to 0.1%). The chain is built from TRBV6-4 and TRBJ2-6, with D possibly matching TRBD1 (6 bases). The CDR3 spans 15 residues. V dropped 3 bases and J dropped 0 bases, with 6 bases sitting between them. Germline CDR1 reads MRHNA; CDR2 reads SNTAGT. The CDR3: CASSEDSSGANVLTF. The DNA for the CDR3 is TGTGCCAGCAGTGAGGACAGCTCTGGGGCCAACGTCCTGACTTTC.

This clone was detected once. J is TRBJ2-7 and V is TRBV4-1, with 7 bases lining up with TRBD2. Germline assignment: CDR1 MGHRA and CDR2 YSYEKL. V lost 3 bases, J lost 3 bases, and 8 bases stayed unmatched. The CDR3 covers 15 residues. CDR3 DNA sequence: TGCGCCAGCAGCCAGCAATTGACTAGCTTCTACGAGCAGTACTTC. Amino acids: CASSQQLTSFYEQYF.

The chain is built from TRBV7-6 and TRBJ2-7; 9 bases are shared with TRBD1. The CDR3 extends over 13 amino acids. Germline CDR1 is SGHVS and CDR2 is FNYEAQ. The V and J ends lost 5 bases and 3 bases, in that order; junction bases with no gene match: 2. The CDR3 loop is CASSPGQGYEQYF. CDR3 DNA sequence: TGTGCCAGCAGCCCGGGACAGGGCTACGAGCAGTACTTC.

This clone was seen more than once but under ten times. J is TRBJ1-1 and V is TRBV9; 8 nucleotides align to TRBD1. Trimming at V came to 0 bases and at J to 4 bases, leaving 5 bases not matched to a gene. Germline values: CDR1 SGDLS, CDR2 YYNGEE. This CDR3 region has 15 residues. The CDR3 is CASSVAGTGSTEAFF. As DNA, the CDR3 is TGTGCCAGCAGCGTAGCGGGGACAGGATCCACTGAAGCTTTCTTT.

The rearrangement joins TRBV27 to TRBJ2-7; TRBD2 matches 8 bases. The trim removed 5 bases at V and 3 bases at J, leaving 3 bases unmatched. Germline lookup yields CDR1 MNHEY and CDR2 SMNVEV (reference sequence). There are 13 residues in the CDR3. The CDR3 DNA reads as TGTGCCAGCAGTCTAAGCGGGGGCTACGAGCAGTACTTC. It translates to CASSLSGGYEQYF.

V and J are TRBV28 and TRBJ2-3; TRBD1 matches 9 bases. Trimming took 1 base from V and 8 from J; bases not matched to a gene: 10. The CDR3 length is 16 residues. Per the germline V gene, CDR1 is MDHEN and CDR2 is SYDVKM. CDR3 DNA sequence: TGTGCCAGCAGTTTATCCGGGACAGGGTATGGCGGTACGCAGTATTTT. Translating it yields CASSLSGTGYGGTQYF.

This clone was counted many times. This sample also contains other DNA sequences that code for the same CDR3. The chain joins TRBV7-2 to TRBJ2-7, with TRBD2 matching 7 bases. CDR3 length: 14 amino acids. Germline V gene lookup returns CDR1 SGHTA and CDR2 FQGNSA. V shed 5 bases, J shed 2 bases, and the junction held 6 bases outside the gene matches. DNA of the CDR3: TGTGCCAGCAGCCCAGGACTAGGTACCTACGAGCAGTACTTC. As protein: CASSPGLGTYEQYF.

CDR3: CASSHGGGVNEQFF. CDR3 DNA sequence: TGCGCCAGCAGCCACGGCGGGGGGGTCAATGAGCAGTTCTTC. The V gene is TRBV4-1, the J gene TRBJ2-1; 9 nucleotides align to TRBD2. The CDR3 runs 14 residues. The V gene end was trimmed by 3 bases and the J gene end by 6 bases; junction bases not matched to a gene: 3. The germline CDR1 and CDR2 sequences are MGHRA and YSYEKL.

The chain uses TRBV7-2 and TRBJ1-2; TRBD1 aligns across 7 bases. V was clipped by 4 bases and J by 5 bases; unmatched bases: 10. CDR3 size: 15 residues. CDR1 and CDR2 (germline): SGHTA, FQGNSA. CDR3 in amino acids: CASSSYTGETYGYTF. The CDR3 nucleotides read TGTGCCAGCAGCTCCTATACAGGGGAGACATATGGCTACACCTTC.

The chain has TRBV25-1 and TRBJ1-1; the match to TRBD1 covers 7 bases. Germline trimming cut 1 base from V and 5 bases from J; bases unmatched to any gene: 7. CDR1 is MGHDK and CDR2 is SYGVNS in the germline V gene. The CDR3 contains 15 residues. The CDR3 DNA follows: TGTGCCAGCAGTGAATGGACAGGTGCGGGAACTGAAGCTTTCTTT. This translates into CASSEWTGAGTEAFF.

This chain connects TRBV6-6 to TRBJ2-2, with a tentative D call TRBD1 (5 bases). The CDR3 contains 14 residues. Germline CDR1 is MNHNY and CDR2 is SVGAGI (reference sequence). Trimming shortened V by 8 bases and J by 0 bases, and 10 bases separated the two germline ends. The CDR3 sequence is CASLETANTGELFF. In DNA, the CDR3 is TGTGCCAGCCTCGAGACAGCGAACACCGGGGAGCTGTTTTTT.

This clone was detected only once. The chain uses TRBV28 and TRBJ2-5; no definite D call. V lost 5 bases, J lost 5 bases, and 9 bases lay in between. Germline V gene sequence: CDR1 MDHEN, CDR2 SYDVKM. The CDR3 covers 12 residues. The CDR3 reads CASSVEEETQYF. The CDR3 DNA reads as TGTGCCAGCAGTGTAGAGGAGGAGACCCAGTACTTC.

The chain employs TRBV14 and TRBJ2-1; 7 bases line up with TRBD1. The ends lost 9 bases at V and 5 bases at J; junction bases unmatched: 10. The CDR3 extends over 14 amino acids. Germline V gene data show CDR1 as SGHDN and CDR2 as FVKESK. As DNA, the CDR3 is TGTGCCAGGTCCCGGGACAGAAAGCACAATGAGCAGTTCTTC. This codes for CARSRDRKHNEQFF.

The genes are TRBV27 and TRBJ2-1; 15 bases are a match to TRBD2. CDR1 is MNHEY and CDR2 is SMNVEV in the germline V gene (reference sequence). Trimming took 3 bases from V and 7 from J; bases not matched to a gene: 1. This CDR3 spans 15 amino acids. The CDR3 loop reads CASSFGLAGGNEQFF. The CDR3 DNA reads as TGTGCCAGCAGTTTCGGACTAGCGGGAGGGAATGAGCAGTTCTTC.

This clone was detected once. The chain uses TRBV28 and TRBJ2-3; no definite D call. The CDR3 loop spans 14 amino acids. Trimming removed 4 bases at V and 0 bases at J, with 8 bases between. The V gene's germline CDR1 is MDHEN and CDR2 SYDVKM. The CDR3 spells CASSSSTSTDTQYF. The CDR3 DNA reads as TGTGCCAGCAGTTCCTCGACTAGCACAGATACGCAGTATTTT. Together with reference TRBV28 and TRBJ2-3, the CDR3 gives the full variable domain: DVKVTQSSRYLVKRTGEKVFLECVQDMDHENMFWYRQDPGLGLRLIYFSYDVKMKEKGDIPEGYSVSREKKERFSLILESASTNQTSMYLCASSSSTSTDTQYFGPGTRLTVL.

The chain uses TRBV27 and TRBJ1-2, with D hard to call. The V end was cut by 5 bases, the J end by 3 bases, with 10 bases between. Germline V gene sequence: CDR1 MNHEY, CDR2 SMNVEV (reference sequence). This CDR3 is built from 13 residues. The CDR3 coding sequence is TGTGCCAGCAGTCTGGCGGGGTACTATGGCTACACCTTC. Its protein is CASSLAGYYGYTF.

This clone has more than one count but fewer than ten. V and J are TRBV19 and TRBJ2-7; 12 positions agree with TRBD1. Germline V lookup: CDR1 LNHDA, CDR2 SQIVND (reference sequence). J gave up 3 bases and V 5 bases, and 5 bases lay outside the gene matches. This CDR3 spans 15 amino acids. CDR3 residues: CASSAGTGGSYEQYF. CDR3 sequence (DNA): TGTGCCAGTAGTGCAGGGACAGGGGGCAGCTACGAGCAGTACTTC.

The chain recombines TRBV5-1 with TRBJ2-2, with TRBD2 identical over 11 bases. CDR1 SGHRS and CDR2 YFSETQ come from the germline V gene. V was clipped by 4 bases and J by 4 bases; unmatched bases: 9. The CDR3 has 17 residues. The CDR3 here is CASSLSTSGKPTGELFF. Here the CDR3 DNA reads TGCGCCAGCAGCCTCTCGACTAGCGGGAAACCCACCGGGGAGCTGTTTTTT.

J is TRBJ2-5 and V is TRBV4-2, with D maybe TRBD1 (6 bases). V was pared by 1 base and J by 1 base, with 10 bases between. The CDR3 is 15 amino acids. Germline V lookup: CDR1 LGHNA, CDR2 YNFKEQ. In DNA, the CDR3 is TGTGCCAGCAGCCAAGGAAGGGGGACCCAAGAGACCCAGTACTTC. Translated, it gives CASSQGRGTQETQYF.